This passage covers 6 T cell receptor beta chains from one sample sequenced in a study of T cells in localized non-small cell lung cancer. Clones were sequenced by immunoSEQ multiplex PCR, and TCRdb holds only the in-frame ones, with some missing. The table records tens of thousands of clones, around 92% of them present only once. The starting material was peripheral blood, obtained before any cancer treatment. Receptor source: a female donor over 55 with stage I lung adenocarcinoma.

The chain has TRBV5-6 and TRBJ2-6; D is possibly TRBD1 (6 bases). Per germline, CDR1 SGHDT and CDR2 YYEEEE. The CDR3 extends over 15 amino acids. V dropped 5 bases and J dropped 1 base, with 10 bases sitting between them. DNA for the CDR3: TGTGCCAGCAGGGTCAGGGGTTCTGGGGCCAACGTCCTGACTTTC. Translation: CASRVRGSGANVLTF. The complete variable domain, with remaining parts taken from reference TRBV5-6 and TRBJ2-6, reads DAGVTQSPTHLIKTRGQQVTLRCSPKSGHDTVSWYQQALGQGPQFIFQYYEEEERQRGNFPDRFSGHQFPNYSSELNVNALLLGDSALYLCASRVRGSGANVLTFGAGSRLTVL.

J is TRBJ1-6 and V is TRBV10-2, with 7 bases identical to TRBD1. Germline V gene sequence: CDR1 WSHSY, CDR2 SAAADI. This CDR3 spans 14 amino acids. Trimming removed 6 bases from V and 10 bases from J; junction bases left unmatched: 9. In nucleotides, the CDR3 is TGCGCCAGCAGCACCGGGACAGTCTCCTCACCCCTCCACTTT. It encodes CASSTGTVSSPLHF.

The chain links TRBV28 to TRBJ2-1; 9 nucleotides match TRBD2. This CDR3 has 16 residues. Per the germline V gene, CDR1 is MDHEN and CDR2 is SYDVKM. V shed 6 bases, J shed 4 bases, and the junction held 10 bases outside the gene matches. DNA for the CDR3: TGTGCCAGCAGCCTCGCAAGCGGGGGGATTTACAATGAGCAGTTCTTC. As protein: CASSLASGGIYNEQFF.

V usage is TRBV25-1 and J usage is TRBJ1-3; no reliable D call. CDR3 size: 15 residues. V was clipped by 2 bases and J by 0 bases, with 8 bases between them. Germline assignment: CDR1 MGHDK and CDR2 SYGVNS. This chain's CDR3 is CASSEPRLSGNTIYF. The CDR3 region has the DNA TGTGCCAGCAGTGAACCCAGGCTCTCTGGAAACACCATATATTTT. The variable domain in full, completed from reference TRBV25-1 and TRBJ1-3, reads EADIYQTPRYLVIGTGKKITLECSQTMGHDKMYWYQQDPGMELHLIHYSYGVNSTEKGDLSSESTVSRIRTEHFPLTLESARPSHTSQYLCASSEPRLSGNTIYFGEGSWLTVV.

V usage is TRBV18 and J usage is TRBJ2-5; D remains ambiguous. From germline, CDR1 is KGHSH and CDR2 LQKENI. This CDR3 has 14 residues. V dropped 1 base and J dropped 3 bases, with 9 bases sitting between them. CDR3 in DNA: TGTGCCAGCTCACCACGGGAAGGAGAAGAGACCCAGTACTTC. Residues: CASSPREGEETQYF.

This clone was seen only once. This rearrangement joins TRBV19 to TRBJ1-5; D may be TRBD1 (5 bases). V gave up 3 bases and J gave up 4 bases, with 10 bases separating them. The CDR3 runs 14 residues. Germline lookup yields CDR1 LNHDA and CDR2 SQIVND (reference sequence). The CDR3 nucleotides are TGTGCCAGTAGTATCACGAGGGGTAATCAGCCCCAGCATTTT. As protein: CASSITRGNQPQHF.